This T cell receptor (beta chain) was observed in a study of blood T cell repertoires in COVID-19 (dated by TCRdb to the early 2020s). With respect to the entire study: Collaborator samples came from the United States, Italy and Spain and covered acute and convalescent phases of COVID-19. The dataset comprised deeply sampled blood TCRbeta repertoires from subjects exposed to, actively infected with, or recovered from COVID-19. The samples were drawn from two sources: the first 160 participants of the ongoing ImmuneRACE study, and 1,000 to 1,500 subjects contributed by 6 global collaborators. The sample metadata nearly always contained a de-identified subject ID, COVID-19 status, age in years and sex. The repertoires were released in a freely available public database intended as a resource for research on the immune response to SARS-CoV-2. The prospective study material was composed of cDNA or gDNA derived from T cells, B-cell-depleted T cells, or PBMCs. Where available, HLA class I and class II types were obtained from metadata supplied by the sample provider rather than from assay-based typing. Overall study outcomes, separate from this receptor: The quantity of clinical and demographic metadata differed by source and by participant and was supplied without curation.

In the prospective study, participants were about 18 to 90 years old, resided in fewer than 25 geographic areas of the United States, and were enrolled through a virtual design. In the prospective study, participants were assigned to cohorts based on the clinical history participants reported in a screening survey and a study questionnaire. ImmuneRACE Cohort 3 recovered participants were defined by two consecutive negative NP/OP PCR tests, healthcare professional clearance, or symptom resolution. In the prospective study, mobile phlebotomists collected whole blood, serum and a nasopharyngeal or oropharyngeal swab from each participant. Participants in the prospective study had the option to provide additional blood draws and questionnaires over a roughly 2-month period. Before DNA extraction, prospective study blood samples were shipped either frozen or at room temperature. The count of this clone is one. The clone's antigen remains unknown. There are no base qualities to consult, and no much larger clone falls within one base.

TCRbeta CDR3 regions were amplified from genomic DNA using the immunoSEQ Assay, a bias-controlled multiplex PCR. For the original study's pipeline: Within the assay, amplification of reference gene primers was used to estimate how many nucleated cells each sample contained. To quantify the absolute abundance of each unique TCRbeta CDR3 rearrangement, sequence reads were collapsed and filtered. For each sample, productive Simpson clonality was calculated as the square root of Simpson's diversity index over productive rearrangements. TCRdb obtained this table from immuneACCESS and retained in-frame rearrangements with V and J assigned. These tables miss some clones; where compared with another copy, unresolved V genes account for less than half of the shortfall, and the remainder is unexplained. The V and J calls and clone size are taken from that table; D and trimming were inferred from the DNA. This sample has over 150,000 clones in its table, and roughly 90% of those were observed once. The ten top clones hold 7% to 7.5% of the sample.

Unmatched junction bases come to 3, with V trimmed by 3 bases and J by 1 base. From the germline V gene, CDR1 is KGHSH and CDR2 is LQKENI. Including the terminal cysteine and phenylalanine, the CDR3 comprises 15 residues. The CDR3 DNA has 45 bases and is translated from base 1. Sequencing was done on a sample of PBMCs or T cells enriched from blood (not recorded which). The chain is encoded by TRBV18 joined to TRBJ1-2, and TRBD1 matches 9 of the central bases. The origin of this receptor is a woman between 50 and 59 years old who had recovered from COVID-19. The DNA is TGTGCCAGCTCACCGGCGACAGGGGGTAACTATGGCTACACCTTC. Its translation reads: CASSPATGGNYGYTF.